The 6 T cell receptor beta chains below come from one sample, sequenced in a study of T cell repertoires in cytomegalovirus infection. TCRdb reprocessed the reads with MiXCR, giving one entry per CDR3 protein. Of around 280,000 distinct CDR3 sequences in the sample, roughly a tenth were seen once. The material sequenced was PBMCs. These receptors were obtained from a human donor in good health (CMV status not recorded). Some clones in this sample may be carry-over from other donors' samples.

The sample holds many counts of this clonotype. CDR3 protein: CASSLNSGRRGDTQYF. DNA for the CDR3: TGTGCCAGCAGCTTAAATTCGGGACGCAGAGGGGATACGCAGTATTTT. J is TRBJ2-3 and V is TRBV11-1, with D possibly called TRBD1 or TRBD2 (5 bases each). There are 16 residues in the CDR3. Trimming pared 2 bases from V and 6 bases from J, leaving 18 bases between. Germline V CDR1 and CDR2: SGHAT, FQDESV (reference sequence).

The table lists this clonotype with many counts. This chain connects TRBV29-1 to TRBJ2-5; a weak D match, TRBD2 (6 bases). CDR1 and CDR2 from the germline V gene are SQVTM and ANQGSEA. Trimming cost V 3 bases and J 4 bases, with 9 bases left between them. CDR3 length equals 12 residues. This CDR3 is CSVDRGGETQYF. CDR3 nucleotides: TGCAGCGTTGATCGGGGAGGAGAGACCCAGTACTTC.

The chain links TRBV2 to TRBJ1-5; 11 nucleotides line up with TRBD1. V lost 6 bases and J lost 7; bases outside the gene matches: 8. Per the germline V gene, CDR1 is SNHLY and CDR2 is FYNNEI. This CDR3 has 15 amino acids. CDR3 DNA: TGTGCCAGCAGCTTACGGGACAGGGGGAACCAGCCCCAGCATTTT. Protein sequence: CASSLRDRGNQPQHF.

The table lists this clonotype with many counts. The CDR3: CASSYREETQYF. CDR3 nucleotides: TGTGCCAGCAGTTACAGGGAAGAGACCCAGTACTTC. V is TRBV12-3 or TRBV12-4 and J is TRBJ2-5, with D possibly matching TRBD1 (6 bases). This CDR3 region has 12 residues. Deletions cut 4 bases from V and 3 bases from J, with 6 bases between.

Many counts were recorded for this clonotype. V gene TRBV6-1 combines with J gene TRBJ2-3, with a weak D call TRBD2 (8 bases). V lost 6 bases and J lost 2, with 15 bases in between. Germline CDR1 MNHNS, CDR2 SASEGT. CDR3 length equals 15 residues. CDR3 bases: TGTGCCAGCAGCGGGGGGGACAGACCCACAGATACGCAGTATTTT. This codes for CASSGGDRPTDTQYF.

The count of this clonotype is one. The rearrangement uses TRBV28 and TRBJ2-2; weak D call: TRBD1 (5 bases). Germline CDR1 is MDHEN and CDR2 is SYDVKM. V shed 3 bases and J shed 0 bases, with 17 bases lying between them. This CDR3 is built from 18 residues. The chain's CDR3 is CASSFKWGRHANTGELFF. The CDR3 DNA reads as TGTGCCAGCAGTTTTAAGTGGGGCAGACACGCGAACACCGGGGAGCTGTTTTTT.